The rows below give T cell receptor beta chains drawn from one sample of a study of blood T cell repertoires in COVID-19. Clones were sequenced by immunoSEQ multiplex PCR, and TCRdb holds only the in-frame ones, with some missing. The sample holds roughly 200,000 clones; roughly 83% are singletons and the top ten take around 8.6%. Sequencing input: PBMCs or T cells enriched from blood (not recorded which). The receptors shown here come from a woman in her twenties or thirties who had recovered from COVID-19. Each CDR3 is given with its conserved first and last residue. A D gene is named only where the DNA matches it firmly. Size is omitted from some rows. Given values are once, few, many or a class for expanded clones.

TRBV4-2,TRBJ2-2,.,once,TGTGCCAGCAGCCAAATAGCGAACACCGGGGAGCTGTTTTTT,CASSQIANTGELFF
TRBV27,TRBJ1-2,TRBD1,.,TGTGCCAGCAGTTTCCAACAGGGGGGATATGGCTACACCTTC,CASSFQQGGYGYTF
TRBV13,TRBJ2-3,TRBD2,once,TGTGCCAGCAGCACGCGACTAGCGGGCACAGATACGCAGTATTTT,CASSTRLAGTDTQYF
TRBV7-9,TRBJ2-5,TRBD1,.,TGTGCCAGCAGCTTAGACAGGGGGCAAGAGACCCAGTACTTC,CASSLDRGQETQYF
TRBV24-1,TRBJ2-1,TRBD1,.,TGTGCCACCAGTGATGCGGGACAGGGGGCCGGTAATGAGCAGTTCTTC,CATSDAGQGAGNEQFF
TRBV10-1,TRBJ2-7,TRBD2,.,TGCGCCAGCAGTGAGTCGATGCGGGAGTACGTCTACGGCGAGCAGTACTTC,CASSESMREYVYGEQYF
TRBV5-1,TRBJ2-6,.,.,TGCGCCAGCAGCTCCGGACTGACGCCGATCCCTGGGGCCAACGTCCTGACTTTC,CASSSGLTPIPGANVLTF
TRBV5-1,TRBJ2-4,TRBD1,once,TGCGCCAGCAGCTTGGGACAGGGGGCCACCAAAAACATTCAGTACTTC,CASSLGQGATKNIQYF
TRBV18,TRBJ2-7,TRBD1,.,TGTGCCAGCTCATCTCAAGGGACAGCTAATCACTACGAGCAGTACTTC,CASSSQGTANHYEQYF
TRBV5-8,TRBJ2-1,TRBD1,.,TGTGCCAGCAGCTTCCCGGGACAGGGGAGTGAGCAGTTCTTC,CASSFPGQGSEQFF